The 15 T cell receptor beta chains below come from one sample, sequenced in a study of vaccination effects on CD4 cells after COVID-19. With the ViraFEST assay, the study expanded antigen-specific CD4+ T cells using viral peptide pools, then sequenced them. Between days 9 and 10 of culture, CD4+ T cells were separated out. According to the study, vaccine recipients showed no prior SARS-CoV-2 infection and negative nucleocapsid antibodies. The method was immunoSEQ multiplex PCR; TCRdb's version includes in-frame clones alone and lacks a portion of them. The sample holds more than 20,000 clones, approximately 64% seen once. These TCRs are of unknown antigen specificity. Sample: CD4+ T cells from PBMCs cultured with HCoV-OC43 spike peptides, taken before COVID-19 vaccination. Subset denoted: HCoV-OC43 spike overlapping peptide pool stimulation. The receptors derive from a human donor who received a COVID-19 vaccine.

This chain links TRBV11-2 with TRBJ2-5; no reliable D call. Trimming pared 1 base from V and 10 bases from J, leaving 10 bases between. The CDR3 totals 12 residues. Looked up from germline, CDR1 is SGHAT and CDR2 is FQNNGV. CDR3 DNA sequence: TGTGCCAGCAGCTTAGGCCAAAGGGTCCAGTACTTC. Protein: CASSLGQRVQYF.

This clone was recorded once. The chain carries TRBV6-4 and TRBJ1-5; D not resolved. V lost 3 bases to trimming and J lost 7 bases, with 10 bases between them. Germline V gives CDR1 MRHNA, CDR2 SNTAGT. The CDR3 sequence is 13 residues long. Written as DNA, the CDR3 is TGTGCCAGCAGTGAAGGAGGCGGCCAGCCCCAGCATTTT. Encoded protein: CASSEGGGQPQHF.

Here the CDR3 reads CASSKGSGGQKLFF. As DNA, the CDR3 is TGTGCCAGCAGCAAAGGGTCAGGGGGCCAAAAACTGTTTTTT. The V call is TRBV21-1, the J call TRBJ1-4; the DNA was not compared with TRBD1, the D call given in the table. TRBV21-1 is flagged as a pseudogene. The length of the CDR3 is 14 residues.

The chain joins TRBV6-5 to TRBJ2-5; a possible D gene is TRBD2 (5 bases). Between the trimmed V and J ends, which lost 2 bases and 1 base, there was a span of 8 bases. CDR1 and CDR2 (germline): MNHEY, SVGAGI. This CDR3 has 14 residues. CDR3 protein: CASSYAAGQETQYF. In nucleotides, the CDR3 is TGTGCCAGCAGTTACGCCGCGGGCCAAGAGACCCAGTACTTC.

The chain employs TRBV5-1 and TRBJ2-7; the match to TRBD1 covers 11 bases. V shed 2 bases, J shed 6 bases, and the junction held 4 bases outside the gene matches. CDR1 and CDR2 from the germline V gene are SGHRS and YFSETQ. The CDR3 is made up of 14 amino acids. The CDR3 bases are TGCGCCAGCAGCTTTGGACAGGGGGCGAGCGAGCAGTACTTC. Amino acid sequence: CASSFGQGASEQYF.

The CDR3 loop reads CASALPGQRAEAFF. The CDR3 nucleotides are TGTGCTAGTGCCCTCCCGGGACAACGGGCCGAAGCTTTCTTT. The chain uses TRBV12-5 and TRBJ1-1, with D tentatively TRBD1 (6 bases). CDR1 LGHNT and CDR2 FRNRAP come from the germline V gene. This CDR3 comprises 14 residues. V lost 7 bases to trimming and J lost 8 bases, with 20 bases between them.

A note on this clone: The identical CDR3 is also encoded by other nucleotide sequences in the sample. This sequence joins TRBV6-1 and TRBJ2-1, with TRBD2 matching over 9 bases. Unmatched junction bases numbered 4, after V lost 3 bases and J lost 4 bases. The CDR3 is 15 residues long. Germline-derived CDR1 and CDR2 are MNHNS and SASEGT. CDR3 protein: CASSELAGAYNEQFF. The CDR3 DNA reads TGTGCCAGCAGTGAGTTAGCGGGAGCGTACAATGAGCAGTTCTTC.

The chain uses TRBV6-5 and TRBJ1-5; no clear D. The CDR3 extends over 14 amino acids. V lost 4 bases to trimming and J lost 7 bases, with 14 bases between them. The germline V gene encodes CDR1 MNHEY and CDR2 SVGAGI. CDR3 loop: CASSSSRGWQPQHF. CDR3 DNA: TGTGCCAGCAGTTCGTCCAGAGGGTGGCAGCCCCAGCATTTT.

DNA for the CDR3: TGTGCCAGCAGCCAAGTTCGGGAGACCCAGTACTTC. This encodes CASSQVRETQYF. This chain connects TRBV3-1 (or the pseudogene TRBV3-2) to TRBJ2-5; D not certain. The CDR3 consists of 12 residues. Germline V CDR1 and CDR2: LGHDT, YNNKEL (reference sequence). Trimming took off 1 base at V and 5 bases at J, with 5 bases between the two ends.

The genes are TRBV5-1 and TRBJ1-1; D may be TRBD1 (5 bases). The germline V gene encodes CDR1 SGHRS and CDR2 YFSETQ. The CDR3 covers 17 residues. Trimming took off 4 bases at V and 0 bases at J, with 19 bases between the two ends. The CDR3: CASSPRFLQELNTEAFF. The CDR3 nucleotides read TGCGCCAGCAGCCCGCGCTTCCTACAGGAACTGAACACTGAAGCTTTCTTT.

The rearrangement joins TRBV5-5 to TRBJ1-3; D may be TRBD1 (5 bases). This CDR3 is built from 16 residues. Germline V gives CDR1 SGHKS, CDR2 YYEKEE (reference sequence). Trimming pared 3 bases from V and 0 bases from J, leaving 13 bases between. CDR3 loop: CASSWGNPGSGNTIYF. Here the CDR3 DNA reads TGTGCCAGCAGCTGGGGGAATCCAGGCTCTGGAAACACCATATATTTT. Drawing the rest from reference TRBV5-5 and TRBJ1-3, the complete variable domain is DAGVTQSPTHLIKTRGQQVTLRCSPISGHKSVSWYQQVLGQGPQFIFQYYEKEERGRGNFPDRFSARQFPNYSSELNVNALLLGDSALYLCASSWGNPGSGNTIYFGEGSWLTVV.

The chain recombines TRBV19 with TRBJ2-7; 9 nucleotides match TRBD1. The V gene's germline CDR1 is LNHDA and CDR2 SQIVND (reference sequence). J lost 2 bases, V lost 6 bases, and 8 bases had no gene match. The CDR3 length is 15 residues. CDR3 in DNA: TGTGCCAGTAGGCGCCCCGGACAGGGGACCTACGAGCAGTACTTC. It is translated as CASRRPGQGTYEQYF.

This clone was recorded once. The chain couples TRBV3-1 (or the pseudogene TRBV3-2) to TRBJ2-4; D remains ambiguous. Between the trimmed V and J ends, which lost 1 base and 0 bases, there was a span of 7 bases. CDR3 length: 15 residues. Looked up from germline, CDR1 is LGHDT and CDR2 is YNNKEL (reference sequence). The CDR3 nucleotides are TGTGCCAGCAGCCAAGCACAGATAGCCAAAAACATTCAGTACTTC. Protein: CASSQAQIAKNIQYF.

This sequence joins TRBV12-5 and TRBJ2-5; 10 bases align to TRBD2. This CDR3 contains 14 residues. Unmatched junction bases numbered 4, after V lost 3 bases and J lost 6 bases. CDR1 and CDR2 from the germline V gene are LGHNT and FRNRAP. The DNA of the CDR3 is TGTGCTAGTGGTTTTACTAGCGGGATGCAGACCCAGTACTTC. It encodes CASGFTSGMQTQYF.

The CDR3 loop is CASSDTGGPRNTIYF. In nucleotides, the CDR3 is TGTGCCAGCAGTGACACAGGGGGCCCCAGAAACACCATATATTTT. This chain joins TRBV6-6 and TRBJ1-3; 9 bases fit TRBD1. Losses at the gene ends were 5 bases for V and 5 bases for J; bases not matched to a gene: 7. The germline V gene encodes CDR1 MNHNY and CDR2 SVGAGI (reference sequence). The CDR3 extends over 15 amino acids.